This T cell receptor (beta chain) was captured in a study of response to subunit inactivated influenza vaccine. Findings and caveats of the study: New T cells are recruited in small numbers by each seasonal influenza vaccination, according to the authors' suggestion.

Note on this clonotype: What it binds is not known.

Trimming shortened V by 5 bases and J by 5 bases, and 13 bases separated the two germline ends. CDR1 and CDR2 from the germline V gene are LNHNV and YYDKDF (reference sequence). The CDR3 is 13 amino acids. MiXCR, run by TCRdb on the RT-PCR reads, gives a single entry per CDR3 protein. Among 550,000 to 800,000 distinct CDR3 sequences listed, roughly 13% were seen once. V is TRBV15 and J is TRBJ2-7; D is perhaps TRBD1 (6 bases). The sequencing used PBMCs from blood, collected roughly 2 weeks before vaccination. The TCR comes from a man aged 50 to 60 who received an inactivated influenza vaccine. The chain's CDR3 is CATSLRQANEQYF. CDR3 sequence (DNA): TGTGCCACCAGCTTACGACAGGCCAACGAGCAGTACTTC.